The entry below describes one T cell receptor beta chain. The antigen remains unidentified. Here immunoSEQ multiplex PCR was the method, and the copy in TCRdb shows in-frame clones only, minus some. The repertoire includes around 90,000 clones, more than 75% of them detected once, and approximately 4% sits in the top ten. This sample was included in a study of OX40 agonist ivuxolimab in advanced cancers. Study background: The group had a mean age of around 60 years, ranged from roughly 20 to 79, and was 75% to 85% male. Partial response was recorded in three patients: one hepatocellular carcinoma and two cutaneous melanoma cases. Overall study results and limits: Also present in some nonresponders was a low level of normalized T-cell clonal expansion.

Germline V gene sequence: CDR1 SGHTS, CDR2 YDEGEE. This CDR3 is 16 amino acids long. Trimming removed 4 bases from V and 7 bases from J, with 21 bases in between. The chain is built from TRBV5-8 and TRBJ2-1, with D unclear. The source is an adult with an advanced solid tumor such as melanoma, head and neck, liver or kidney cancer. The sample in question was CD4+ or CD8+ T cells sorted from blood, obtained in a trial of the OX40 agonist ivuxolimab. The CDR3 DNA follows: TGTGCCAGCAGCCAAGATCTTCAGGTGTCAGGTAATGAGCAGTTCTTC. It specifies CASSQDLQVSGNEQFF.